The sequence of this TCR beta chain was determined in a study of identical twins. In its sample, this clonotype was seen many times. The junction does not match germline at one end; this may be a read error. Germline-derived CDR1 and CDR2 are SGHRS and YFSETQ. CDR3 length equals 13 residues. TCRdb called the 5' RACE reads again in MiXCR, with one record for every CDR3 protein. The repertoire includes roughly 1.6 million distinct CDR3 sequences, under 35% of them detected once, and more than 0.25% sits in the top ten. This chain joins TRBV5-1 and TRBJ2-7; 9 bases align to TRBD2. The source of this sequence is a newborn girl in good health. Sequencing was performed on cord blood. CDR3 sequence: CASSGLASYEQYF. As DNA, the CDR3 is TGTGCCAGCAGTGGACTAGCGTCCTACGAGCAGTACTTC.